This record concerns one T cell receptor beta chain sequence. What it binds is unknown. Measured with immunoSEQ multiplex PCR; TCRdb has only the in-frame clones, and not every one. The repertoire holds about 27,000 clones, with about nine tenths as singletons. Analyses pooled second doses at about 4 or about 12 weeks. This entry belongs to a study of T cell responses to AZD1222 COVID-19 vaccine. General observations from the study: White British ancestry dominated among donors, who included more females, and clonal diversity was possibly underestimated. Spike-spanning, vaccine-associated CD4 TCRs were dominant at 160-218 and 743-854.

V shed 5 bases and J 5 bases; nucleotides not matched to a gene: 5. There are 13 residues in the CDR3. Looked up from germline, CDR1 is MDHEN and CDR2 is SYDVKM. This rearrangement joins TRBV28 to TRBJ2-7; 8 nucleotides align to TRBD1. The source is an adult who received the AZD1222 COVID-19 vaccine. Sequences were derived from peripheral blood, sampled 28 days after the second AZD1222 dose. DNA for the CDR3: TGTGCCAGCAGTCGGACAGGGTCGAACGAGCAGTACTTC. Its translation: CASSRTGSNEQYF. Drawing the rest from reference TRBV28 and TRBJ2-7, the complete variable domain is DVKVTQSSRYLVKRTGEKVFLECVQDMDHENMFWYRQDPGLGLRLIYFSYDVKMKEKGDIPEGYSVSREKKERFSLILESASTNQTSMYLCASSRTGSNEQYFGPGTRLTVT.